This T cell receptor (beta chain) is drawn from a study of blood T cells in healthy people across ages. For the second PCR, which ran for 7 to 11 cycles, a sample-barcoded 5' primer and a J-beta primer mix were used. TCRdb reanalysed the 5' RACE reads using MiXCR and keeps one entry per CDR3 protein. The sample lists more than 900,000 distinct CDR3 sequences; about 29% were seen once. The CDR3 has 14 amino acids. Germline V CDR1 and CDR2: LGHDT, YNNKEL (reference sequence). The V end lost 4 bases, the J end lost 6 bases, and 15 bases lay between the germline ends. These data also featured in a second study, about T cells of mothers and their children.

Sequenced input: blood. The sequence was obtained from a woman in her thirties or forties in good health. V gene TRBV3-1 combines with J gene TRBJ1-2; possible D gene TRBD1, 6 bases. CDR3 nucleotide sequence: TGTGCCAGCAGCCTCCTTCAGGGGCCGAATGGCTACACCTTC. This codes for CASSLLQGPNGYTF.